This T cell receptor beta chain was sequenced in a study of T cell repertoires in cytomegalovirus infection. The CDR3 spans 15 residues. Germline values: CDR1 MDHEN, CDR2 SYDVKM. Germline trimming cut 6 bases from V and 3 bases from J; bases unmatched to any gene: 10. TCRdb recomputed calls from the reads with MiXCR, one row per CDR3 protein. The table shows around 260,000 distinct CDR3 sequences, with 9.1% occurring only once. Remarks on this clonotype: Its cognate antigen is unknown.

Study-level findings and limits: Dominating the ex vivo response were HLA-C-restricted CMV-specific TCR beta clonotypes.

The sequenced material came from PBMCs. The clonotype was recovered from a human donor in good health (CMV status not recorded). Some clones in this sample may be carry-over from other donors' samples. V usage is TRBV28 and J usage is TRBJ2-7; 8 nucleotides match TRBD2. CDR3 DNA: TGTGCCAGCAGCTTCCTCGGGGGGGCAAACTACGAGCAGTACTTC. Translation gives CASSFLGGANYEQYF.